The sequence of this T cell receptor beta chain was determined in a study of T cells in Graves' hyperthyroidism and ophthalmopathy. General observations from the study: Most thyroid-expanded clonotypes above 0.001 were also found in blood.

RNA transcripts were the template for amplifying TCR beta CDR3 regions. The TCR CDR3 was amplified in a first-round RT-PCR using the HTBI primer set. TCRdb called the multiplex PCR reads again in MiXCR, with one record for every CDR3 protein. Here the sample spans 160,000 or so distinct CDR3 sequences, about a tenth being singletons. This clonotype was seen at least ten times. Its target is not known. Germline assignment: CDR1 SNHLY and CDR2 FYNNEI. V dropped 9 bases and J dropped 8 bases, with 7 bases sitting between them. The CDR3 extends over 9 amino acids. J is TRBJ1-2 and V is TRBV2; D not certain. Sequencing used blood. This TCR was recovered from a woman between 18 and 30 years old with Graves' hyperthyroidism that later progressed to Graves' ophthalmopathy. CDR3 in amino acids: CARKEGYTF. As DNA, the CDR3 is TGTGCCAGGAAAGAAGGCTACACCTTC.